This T cell receptor beta chain was captured by sequencing in a study of blood T cells in healthy people across ages. It was with a sample-barcoded 5' primer and a J-beta primer mix that a second PCR of roughly 7 to 12 cycles was run. A tag from a template-switch adaptor with 12 random nucleotides marked each cDNA molecule. Using its own MiXCR run on the 5' RACE reads, TCRdb lists one record per CDR3 protein. The data show hundreds of thousands of distinct CDR3 sequences, around 43% seen once. The CDR3 extends over 15 amino acids. The germline V and J ends were trimmed by 2 bases and 5 bases, with 15 bases remaining between them. Per germline, CDR1 SGHRS and CDR2 YFSETQ.

V gene TRBV5-1 combines with J gene TRBJ2-3; D uncertain. The sequence came from a man older than 75 in good health. Sequencing was carried out using blood. Here the CDR3 DNA reads TGCGCCAGCAGCTTACCCTCCGGGTCAGGAGATACGCAGTATTTT. Its translation: CASSLPSGSGDTQYF. Combining the CDR3 with reference TRBV5-1 and TRBJ2-3 gives the whole variable domain KAGVTQTPRYLIKTRGQQVTLSCSPISGHRSVSWYQQTPGQGLQFLFEYFSETQRNKGNFPGRFSGRQFSNSRSEMNVSTLELGDSALYLCASSLPSGSGDTQYFGPGTRLTVL.